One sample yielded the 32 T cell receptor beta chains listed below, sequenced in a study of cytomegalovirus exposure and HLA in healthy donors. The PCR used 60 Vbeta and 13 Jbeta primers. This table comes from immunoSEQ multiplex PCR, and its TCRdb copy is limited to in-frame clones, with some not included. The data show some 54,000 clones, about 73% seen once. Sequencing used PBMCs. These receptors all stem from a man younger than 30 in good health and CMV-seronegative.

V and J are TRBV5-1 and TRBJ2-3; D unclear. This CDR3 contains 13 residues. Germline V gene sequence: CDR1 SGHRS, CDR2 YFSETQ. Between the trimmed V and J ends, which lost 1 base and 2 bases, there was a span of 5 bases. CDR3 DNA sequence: TGCGCCAGCAGCTTGTGGCCCACAGATACGCAGTATTTT. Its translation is CASSLWPTDTQYF.

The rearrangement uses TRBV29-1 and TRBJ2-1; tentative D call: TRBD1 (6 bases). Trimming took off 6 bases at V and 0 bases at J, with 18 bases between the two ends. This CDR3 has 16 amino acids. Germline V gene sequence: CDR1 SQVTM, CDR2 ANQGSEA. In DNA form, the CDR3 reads TGCAGCGTGGCCCTGGGGACACCTTTCTCCTACAATGAGCAGTTCTTC. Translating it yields CSVALGTPFSYNEQFF.

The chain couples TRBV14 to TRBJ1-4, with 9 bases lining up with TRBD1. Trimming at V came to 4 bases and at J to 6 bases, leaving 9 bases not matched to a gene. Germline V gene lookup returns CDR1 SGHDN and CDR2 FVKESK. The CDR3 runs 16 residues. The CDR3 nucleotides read TGTGCCAGCAGCCTGCTTACCGGGACAGGGTATGAAAAACTGTTTTTT. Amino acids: CASSLLTGTGYEKLFF.

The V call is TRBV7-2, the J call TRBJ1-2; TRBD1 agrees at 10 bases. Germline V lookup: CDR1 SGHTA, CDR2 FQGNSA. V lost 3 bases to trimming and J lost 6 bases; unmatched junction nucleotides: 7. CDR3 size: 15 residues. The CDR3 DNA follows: TGTGCCAGCAGCTTCAAACCTGACAGGGGGCATGGCTACACCTTC. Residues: CASSFKPDRGHGYTF.

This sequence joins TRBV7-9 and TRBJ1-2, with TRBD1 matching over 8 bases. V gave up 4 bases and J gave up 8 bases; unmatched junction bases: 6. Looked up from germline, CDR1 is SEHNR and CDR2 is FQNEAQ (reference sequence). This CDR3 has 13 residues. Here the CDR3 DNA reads TGTGCCAGCAGCTATGGACAGGGTAAAGGCTACACCTTC. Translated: CASSYGQGKGYTF.

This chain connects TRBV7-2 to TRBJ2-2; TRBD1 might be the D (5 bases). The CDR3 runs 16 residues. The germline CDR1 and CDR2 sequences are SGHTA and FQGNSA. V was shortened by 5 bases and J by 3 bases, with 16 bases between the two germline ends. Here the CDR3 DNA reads TGTGCCAGCAGCCCGCGGACACGAGCATACACCGGGGAGCTGTTTTTT. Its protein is CASSPRTRAYTGELFF. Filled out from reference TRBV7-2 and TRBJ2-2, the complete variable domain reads GAGVSQSPSNKVTEKGKDVELRCDPISGHTALYWYRQSLGQGLEFLIYFQGNSAPDKSGLPSDRFSAERTGGSVSTLTIQRTQQEDSAVYLCASSPRTRAYTGELFFGEGSRLTVL.

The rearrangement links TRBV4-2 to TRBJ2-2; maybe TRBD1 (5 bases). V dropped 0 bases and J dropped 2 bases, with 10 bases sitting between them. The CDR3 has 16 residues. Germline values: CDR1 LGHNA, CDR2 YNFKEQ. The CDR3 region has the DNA TGTGCCAGCAGCCAAGAGTGGGGCGGAAACACCGGGGAGCTGTTTTTT. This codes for CASSQEWGGNTGELFF.

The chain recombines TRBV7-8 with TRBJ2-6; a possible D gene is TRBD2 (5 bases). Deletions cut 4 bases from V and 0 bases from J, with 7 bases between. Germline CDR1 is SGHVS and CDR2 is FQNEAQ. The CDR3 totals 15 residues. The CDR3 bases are TGTGCCAGCAGCTGGAGGCGCTCTGGGGCCAACGTCCTGACTTTC. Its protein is CASSWRRSGANVLTF.

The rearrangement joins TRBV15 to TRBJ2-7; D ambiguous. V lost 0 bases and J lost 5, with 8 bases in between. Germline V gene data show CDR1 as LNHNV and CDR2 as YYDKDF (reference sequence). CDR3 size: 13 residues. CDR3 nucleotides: TGTGCCACCAGCAGAGACGGTCTGGACGAGCAGTACTTC. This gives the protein CATSRDGLDEQYF. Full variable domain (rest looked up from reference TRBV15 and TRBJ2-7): DAMVIQNPRYQVTQFGKPVTLSCSQTLNHNVMYWYQQKSSQAPKLLFHYYDKDFNNEADTPDNFQSRRPNTSFCFLDIRSPGLGDTAMYLCATSRDGLDEQYFGPGTRLTVT.

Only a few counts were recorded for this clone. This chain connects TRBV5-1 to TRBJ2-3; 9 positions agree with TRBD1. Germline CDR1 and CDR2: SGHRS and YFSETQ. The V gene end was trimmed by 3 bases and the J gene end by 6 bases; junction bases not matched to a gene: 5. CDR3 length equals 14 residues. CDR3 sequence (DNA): TGCGCCAGCAGCTCCGGGACAGGGTTCGATACGCAGTATTTT. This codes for CASSSGTGFDTQYF.

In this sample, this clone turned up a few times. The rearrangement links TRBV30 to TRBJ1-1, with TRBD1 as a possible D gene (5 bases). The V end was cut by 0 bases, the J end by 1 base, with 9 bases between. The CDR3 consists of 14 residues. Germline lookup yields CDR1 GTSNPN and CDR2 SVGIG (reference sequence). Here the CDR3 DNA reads TGTGCCTGGAGTGTACGCAGGGAGAACACTGAAGCTTTCTTT. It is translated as CAWSVRRENTEAFF.

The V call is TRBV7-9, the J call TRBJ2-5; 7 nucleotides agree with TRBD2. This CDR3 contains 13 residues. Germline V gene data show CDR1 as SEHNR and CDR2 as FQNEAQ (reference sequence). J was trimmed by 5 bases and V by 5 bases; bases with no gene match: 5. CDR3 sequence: CASSLLADETQYF. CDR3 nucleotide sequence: TGTGCCAGCAGCCTTCTAGCGGATGAGACCCAGTACTTC. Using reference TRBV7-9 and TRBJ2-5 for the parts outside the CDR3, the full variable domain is DTGVSQNPRHKITKRGQNVTFRCDPISEHNRLYWYRQTLGQGPEFLTYFQNEAQLEKSRLLSDRFSAERPKGSFSTLEIQRTEQGDSAMYLCASSLLADETQYFGPGTRLLVL.

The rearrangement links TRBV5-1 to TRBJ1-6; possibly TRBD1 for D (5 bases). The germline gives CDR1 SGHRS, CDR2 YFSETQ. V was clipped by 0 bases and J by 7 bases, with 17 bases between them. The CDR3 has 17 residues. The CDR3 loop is CASSLGGAGSGNSPLHF. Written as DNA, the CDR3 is TGCGCCAGCAGCTTGGGGGGCGCGGGATCAGGGAATTCACCCCTCCACTTT.

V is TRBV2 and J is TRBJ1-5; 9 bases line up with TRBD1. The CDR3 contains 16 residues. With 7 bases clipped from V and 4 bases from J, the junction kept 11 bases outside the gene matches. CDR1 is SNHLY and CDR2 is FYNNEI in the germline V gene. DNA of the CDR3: TGTGCCAGCAATATAGACAGGGGGGTCGAAAATCAGCCCCAGCATTTT. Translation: CASNIDRGVENQPQHF.

The DNA of the CDR3 is TGTGCCGCCCGGGGGGAGGCCTCCTACGAGCAGTACTTC. This gives the protein CAARGEASYEQYF. The V gene is TRBV2, the J gene TRBJ2-7; 7 bases are a match to TRBD2. The CDR3 length is 13 residues. Germline V gene lookup returns CDR1 SNHLY and CDR2 FYNNEI. V was pared by 11 bases and J by 0 bases, with 7 bases of the junction left unmatched. Full variable domain (missing parts from reference TRBV2 and TRBJ2-7): EPEVTQTPSHQVTQMGQEVILRCVPISNHLYFYWYRQILGQKVEFLVSFYNNEISEKSEIFDDQFSVERPDGSNFTLKIRSTKLEDSAMYFCAARGEASYEQYFGPGTRLTVT.

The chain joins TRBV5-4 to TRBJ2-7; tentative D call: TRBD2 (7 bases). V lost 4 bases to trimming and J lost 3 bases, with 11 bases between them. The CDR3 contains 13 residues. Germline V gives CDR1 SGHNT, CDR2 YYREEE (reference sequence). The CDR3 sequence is CASSSGTHYEQYF. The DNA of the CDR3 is TGTGCCAGCAGCAGCGGGACACACTACGAGCAGTACTTC.

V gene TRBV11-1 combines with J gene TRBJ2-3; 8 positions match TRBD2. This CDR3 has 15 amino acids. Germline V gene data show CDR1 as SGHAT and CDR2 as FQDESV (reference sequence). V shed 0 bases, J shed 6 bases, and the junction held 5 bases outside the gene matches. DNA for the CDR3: TGTGCCAGCAGCTTAGCGCGGGGGACTAGGGATACGCAGTATTTT. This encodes CASSLARGTRDTQYF.

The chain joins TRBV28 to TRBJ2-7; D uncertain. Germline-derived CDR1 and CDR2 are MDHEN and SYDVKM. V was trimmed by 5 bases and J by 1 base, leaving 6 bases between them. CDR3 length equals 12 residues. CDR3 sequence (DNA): TGTGCCAGCAGTACAGTTTCCTACGAGCAGTACTTC. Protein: CASSTVSYEQYF.

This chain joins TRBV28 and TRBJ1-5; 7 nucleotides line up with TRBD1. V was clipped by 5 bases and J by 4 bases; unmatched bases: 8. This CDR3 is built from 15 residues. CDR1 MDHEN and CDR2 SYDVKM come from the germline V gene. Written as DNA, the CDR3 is TGTGCCAGCAGTACACCAACGACAGGGAATCAGCCCCAGCATTTT. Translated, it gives CASSTPTTGNQPQHF.

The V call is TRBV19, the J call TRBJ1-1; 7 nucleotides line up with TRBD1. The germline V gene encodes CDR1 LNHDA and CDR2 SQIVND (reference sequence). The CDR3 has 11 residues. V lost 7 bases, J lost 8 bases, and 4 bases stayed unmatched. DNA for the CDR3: TGTGCCAGTAAGACAGGGATCGAAGCTTTCTTT. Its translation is CASKTGIEAFF.

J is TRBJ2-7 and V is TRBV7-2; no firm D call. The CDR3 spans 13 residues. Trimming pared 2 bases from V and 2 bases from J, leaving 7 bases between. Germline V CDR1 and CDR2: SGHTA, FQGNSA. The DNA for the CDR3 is TGTGCCAGCAGCTTACCTACTCCCTACGAGCAGTACTTC. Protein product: CASSLPTPYEQYF. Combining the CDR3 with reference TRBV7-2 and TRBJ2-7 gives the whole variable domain GAGVSQSPSNKVTEKGKDVELRCDPISGHTALYWYRQSLGQGLEFLIYFQGNSAPDKSGLPSDRFSAERTGGSVSTLTIQRTQQEDSAVYLCASSLPTPYEQYFGPGTRLTVT.

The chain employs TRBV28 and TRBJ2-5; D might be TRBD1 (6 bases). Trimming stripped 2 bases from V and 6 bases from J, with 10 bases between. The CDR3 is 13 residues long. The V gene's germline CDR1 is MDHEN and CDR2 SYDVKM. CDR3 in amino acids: CASSLPGVKTQYF. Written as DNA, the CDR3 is TGTGCCAGCAGTTTACCAGGGGTGAAGACCCAGTACTTC. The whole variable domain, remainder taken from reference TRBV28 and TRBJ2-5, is DVKVTQSSRYLVKRTGEKVFLECVQDMDHENMFWYRQDPGLGLRLIYFSYDVKMKEKGDIPEGYSVSREKKERFSLILESASTNQTSMYLCASSLPGVKTQYFGPGTRLLVL.

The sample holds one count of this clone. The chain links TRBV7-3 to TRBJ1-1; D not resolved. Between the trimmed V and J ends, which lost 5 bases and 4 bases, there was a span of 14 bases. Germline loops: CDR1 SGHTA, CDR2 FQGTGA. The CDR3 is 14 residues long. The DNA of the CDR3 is TGTGCCAGCAGCCCCTCGGGAGCGGGCACTGAAGCTTTCTTT. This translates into CASSPSGAGTEAFF.

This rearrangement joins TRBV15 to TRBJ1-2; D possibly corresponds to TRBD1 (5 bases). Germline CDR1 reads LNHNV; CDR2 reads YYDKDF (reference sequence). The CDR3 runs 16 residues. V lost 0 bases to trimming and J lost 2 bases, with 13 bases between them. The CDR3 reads CATSRDTTVRNYGYTF. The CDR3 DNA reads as TGTGCCACCAGCAGAGATACGACAGTAAGAAACTATGGCTACACCTTC.

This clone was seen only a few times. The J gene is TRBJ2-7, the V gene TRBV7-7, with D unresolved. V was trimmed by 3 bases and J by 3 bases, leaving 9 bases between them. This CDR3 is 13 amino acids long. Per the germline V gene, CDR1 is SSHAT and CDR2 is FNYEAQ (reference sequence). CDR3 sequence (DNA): TGTGCCAGCAGCTTCGCACAGAACTACGAGCAGTACTTC. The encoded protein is CASSFAQNYEQYF.

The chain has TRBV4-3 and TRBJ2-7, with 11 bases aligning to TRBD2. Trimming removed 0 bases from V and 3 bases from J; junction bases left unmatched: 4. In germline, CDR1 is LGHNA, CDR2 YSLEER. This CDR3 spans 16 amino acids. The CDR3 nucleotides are TGCGCCAGCAGCCAAGATAAAACTAGCGGGAGCTACGAGCAGTACTTC. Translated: CASSQDKTSGSYEQYF.

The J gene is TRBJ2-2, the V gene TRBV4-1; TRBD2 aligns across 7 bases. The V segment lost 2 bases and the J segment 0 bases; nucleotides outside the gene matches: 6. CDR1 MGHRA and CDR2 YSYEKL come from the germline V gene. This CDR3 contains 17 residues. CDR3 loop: CASSQTSGTTNTGELFF. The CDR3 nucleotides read TGCGCCAGCAGCCAAACCTCCGGGACTACGAACACCGGGGAGCTGTTTTTT.

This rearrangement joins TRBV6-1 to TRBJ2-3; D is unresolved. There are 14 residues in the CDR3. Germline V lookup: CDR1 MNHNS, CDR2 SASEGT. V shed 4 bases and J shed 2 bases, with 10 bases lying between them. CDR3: CASSVRFYTDTQYF. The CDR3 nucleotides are TGTGCCAGCAGTGTCAGGTTTTACACAGATACGCAGTATTTT.

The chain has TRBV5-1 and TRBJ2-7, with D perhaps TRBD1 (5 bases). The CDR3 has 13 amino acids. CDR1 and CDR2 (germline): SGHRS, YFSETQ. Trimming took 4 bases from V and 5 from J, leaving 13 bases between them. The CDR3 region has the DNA TGCGCCAGCAGCGCGCTCTCAGGGAACGAGCAGTACTTC. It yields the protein CASSALSGNEQYF. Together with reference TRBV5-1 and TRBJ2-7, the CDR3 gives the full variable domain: KAGVTQTPRYLIKTRGQQVTLSCSPISGHRSVSWYQQTPGQGLQFLFEYFSETQRNKGNFPGRFSGRQFSNSRSEMNVSTLELGDSALYLCASSALSGNEQYFGPGTRLTVT.

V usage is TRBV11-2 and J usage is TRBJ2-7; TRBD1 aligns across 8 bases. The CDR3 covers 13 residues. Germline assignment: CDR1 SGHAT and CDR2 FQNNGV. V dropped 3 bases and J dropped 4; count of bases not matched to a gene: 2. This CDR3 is CASSFRQGYEQYF. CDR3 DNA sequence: TGTGCCAGCAGCTTTCGACAGGGGTACGAGCAGTACTTC.

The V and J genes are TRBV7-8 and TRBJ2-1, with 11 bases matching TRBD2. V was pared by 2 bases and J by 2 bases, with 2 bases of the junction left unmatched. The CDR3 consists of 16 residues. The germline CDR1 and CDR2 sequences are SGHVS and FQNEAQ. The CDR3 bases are TGTGCCAGCAGCTTACTGGGACTAGCGGCCTACAATGAGCAGTTCTTC. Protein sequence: CASSLLGLAAYNEQFF.

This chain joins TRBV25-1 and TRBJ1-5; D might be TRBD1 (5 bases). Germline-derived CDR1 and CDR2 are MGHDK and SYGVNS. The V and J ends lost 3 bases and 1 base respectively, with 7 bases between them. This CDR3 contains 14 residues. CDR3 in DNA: TGTGCCAGCAGTGATGGGGGGAGCAATCAGCCCCAGCATTTT. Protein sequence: CASSDGGSNQPQHF. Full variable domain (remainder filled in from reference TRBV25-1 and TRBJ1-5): EADIYQTPRYLVIGTGKKITLECSQTMGHDKMYWYQQDPGMELHLIHYSYGVNSTEKGDLSSESTVSRIRTEHFPLTLESARPSHTSQYLCASSDGGSNQPQHFGDGTRLSIL.